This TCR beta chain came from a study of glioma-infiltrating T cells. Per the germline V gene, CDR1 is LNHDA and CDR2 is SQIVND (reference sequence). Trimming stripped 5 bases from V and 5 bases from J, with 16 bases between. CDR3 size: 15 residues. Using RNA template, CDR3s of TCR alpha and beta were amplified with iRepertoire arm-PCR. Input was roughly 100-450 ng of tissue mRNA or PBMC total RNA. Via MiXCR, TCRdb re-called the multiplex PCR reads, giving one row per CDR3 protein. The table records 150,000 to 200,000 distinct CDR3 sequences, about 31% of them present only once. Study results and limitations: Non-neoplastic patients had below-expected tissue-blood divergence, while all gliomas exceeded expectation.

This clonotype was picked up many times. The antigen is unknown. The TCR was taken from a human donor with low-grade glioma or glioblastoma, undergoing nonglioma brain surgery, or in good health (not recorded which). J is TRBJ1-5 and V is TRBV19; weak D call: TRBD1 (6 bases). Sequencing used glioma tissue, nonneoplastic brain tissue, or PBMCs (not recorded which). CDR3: CASSSPRAGDQPQHF. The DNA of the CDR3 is TGTGCCAGTAGTTCACCCCGGGCAGGGGATCAGCCCCAGCATTTT.